The text below deals with one T cell receptor beta chain. Its antigen remains unknown. The data were taken from a study of CD4+ T cells in melanoma. Findings of the study overall: A reported correlation linked neoantigen-specific CD4+ T cells to CD8+, macrophage and B cell function. Neoantigen-specific CD4+ T cells in melanoma reportedly had diverse differentiation states.

Only in-frame clones appear in the TCRdb table, and some are missing; sequencing was by immunoSEQ multiplex PCR. The top ten hold 9.7% of the sample, which has about 20,000 clones, 78% seen once. CDR1 is MGHDK, CDR2 SYGVNS, per germline. This CDR3 region has 17 residues. The V and J ends lost 8 bases and 0 bases respectively, with 20 bases between them. This clonotype was sampled from a human donor with melanoma. The genes are TRBV25-1 and TRBJ1-5; no clear D gene. The CDR3 sequence: CASGYHDPEYSNQPQHF. CDR3 DNA sequence: TGTGCCAGCGGATACCACGACCCAGAGTATAGCAATCAGCCCCAGCATTTT.